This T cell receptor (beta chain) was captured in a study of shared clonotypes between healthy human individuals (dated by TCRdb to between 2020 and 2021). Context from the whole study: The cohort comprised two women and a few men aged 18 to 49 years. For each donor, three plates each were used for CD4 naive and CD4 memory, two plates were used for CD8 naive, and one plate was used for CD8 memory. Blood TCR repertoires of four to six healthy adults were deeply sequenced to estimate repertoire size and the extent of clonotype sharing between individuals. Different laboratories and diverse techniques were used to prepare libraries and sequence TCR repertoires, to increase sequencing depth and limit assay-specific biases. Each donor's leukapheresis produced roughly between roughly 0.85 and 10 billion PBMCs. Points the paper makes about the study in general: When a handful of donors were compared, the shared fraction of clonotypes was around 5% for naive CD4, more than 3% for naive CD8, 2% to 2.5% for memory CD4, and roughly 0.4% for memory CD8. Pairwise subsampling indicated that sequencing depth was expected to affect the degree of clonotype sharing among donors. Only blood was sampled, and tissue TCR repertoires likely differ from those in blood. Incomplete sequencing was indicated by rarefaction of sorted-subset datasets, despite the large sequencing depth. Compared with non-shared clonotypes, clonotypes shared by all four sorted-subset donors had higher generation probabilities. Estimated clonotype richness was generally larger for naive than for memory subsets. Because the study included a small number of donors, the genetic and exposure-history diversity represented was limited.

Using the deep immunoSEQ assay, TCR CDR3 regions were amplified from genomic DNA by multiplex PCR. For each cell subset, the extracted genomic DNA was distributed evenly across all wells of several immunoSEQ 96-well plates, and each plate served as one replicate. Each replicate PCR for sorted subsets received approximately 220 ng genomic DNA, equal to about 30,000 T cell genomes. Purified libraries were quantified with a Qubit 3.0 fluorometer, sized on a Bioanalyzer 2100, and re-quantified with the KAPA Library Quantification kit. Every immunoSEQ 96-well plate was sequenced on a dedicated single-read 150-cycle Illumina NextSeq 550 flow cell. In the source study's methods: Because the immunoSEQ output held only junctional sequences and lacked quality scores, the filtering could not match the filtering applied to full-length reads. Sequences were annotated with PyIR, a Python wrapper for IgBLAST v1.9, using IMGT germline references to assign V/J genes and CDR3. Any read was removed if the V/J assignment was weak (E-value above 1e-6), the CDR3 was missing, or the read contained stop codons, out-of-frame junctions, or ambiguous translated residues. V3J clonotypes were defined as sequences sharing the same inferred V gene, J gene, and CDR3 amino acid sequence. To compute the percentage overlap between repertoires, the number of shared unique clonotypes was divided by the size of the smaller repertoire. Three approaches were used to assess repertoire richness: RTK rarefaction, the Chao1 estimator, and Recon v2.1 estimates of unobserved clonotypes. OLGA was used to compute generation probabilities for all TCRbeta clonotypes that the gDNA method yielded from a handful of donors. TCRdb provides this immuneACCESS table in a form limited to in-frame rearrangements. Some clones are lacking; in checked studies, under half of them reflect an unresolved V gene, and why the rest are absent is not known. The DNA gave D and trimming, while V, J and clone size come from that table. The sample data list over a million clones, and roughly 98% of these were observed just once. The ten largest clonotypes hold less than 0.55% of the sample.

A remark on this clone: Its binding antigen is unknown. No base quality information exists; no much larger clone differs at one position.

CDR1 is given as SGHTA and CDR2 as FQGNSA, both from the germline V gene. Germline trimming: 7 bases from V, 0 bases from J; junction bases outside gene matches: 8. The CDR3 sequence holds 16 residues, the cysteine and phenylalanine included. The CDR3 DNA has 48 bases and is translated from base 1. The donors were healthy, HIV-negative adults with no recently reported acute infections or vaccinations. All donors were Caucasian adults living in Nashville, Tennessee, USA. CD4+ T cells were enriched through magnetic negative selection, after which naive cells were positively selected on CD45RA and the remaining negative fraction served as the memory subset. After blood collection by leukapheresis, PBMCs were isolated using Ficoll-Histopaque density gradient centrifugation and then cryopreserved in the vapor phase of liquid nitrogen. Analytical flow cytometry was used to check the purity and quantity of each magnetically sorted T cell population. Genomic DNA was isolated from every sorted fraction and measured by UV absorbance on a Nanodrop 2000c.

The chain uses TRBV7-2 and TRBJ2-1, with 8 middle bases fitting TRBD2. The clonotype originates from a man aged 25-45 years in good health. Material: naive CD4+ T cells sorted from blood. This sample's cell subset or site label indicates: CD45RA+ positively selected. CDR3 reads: CASTRTSQRSYNEQFF. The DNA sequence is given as TGTGCCAGCACACGGACTAGCCAACGCTCCTACAATGAGCAGTTCTTC.